This T cell receptor beta chain was retrieved from a study of OX40 agonist ivuxolimab in advanced cancers. Study background: Every patient in dose escalation had hepatocellular carcinoma, melanoma, renal cell or head and neck cancer.

Trimming removed 5 bases from V and 7 bases from J; junction bases left unmatched: 12. Germline CDR1 is KGHSH and CDR2 is LQKENI. This CDR3 spans 16 amino acids. Autoimmune disease history or systemic immunosuppression was exclusionary. Method: immunoSEQ multiplex PCR; TCRdb's copy keeps in-frame clones and lacks some. The sample lists about 75,000 clones, about nine tenths occurring once. The receptor was derived from an adult with an advanced solid tumor such as melanoma, head and neck, liver or kidney cancer. Sequenced material: CD4+ or CD8+ T cells sorted from blood, taken in a trial of the OX40 agonist ivuxolimab. The rearrangement joins TRBV18 to TRBJ1-5; 9 bases are a match to TRBD1. The CDR3 nucleotides read TGTGCCAGCTCATCTGAGCTACAGGGGACAGGGCAGCCCCAGCATTTT. Protein product: CASSSELQGTGQPQHF.